This TCR beta chain was sequenced for a study of graft-versus-host responses after intestinal transplantation. Turning to the study itself: Following induction with anti-thymocyte globulin, all recipients were given tacrolimus and steroids for about 3 years.

This CDR3 contains 15 residues. Germline-derived CDR1 and CDR2 are LGHNA and YSLEER. V lost 0 bases and J 2 bases, leaving 8 bases between the germline ends. Plating of 200,000 CFSE-labeled responder cells was done together with 200,000 irradiated, violet-dye-labeled stimulator cells. Researchers sorted proliferating CFSE-low CD3+CD4+ and CD3+CD8+ responders once the reaction had finished. Sequencing was performed with immunoSEQ multiplex PCR; in TCRdb, only in-frame clones are kept and a portion is missing. The sample gives 20,000 to 25,000 clones, approximately 40% of which show up once; 1.3% to 1.5% is in the top ten.

The TCR sequence derives from a human patient who was an organ donor for intestinal transplantation. The sequencing used alloreactive CD8+ T cells from a mixed lymphocyte reaction culture, collected before transplantation. Subset noted: CFSE-low proliferating T cells sorted from roughly 6-day pre-transplant mixed lymphocyte reaction (GvH or HvG direction). V usage is TRBV4-3 and J usage is TRBJ1-3; D gene uncertain. The CDR3 nucleotides are TGCGCCAGCAGCCAAGATGAGGGAACTGGAAACACCATATATTTT. Residues: CASSQDEGTGNTIYF.